Listed here are 3 T cell receptor beta chains from one sample, sequenced in a study of blood T cell repertoires in COVID-19. TCRdb's table, derived via immunoSEQ multiplex PCR, lists solely in-frame clones and lacks some. The sample has about 200,000 clones, around 90% seen once. The sample consisted of peripheral blood. These receptors were obtained from a man aged 50 or older with acute or convalescent COVID-19.

The J gene is TRBJ2-7, the V gene TRBV30; 7 nucleotides line up with TRBD2. Trimming cost V 0 bases and J 0 bases; bases outside gene matches: 2. Germline V gives CDR1 GTSNPN, CDR2 SVGIG (reference sequence). This CDR3 comprises 14 residues. The CDR3 bases are TGTGCCTGGAGTGTTGGGGGGGTCTCCTACGAGCAGTACGTC. This encodes CAWSVGGVSYEQYV.

This rearrangement joins TRBV7-2 to TRBJ2-5, with D possibly TRBD2 on 7 matching bases. Trimming shortened V by 0 bases and J by 4 bases, and 12 bases separated the two germline ends. The CDR3 is made up of 15 amino acids. The germline gives CDR1 SGHTA, CDR2 FQGNSA. CDR3: CASSLAGGLGETQYF. The DNA for the CDR3 is TGTGCCAGCAGCTTAGCGGGGGGGCTAGGAGAGACCCAGTACTTC.

The chain links TRBV21-1 to TRBJ1-2; TRBD1, the table's D call, was not compared with the DNA. TRBV21-1 is a listed pseudogene. The CDR3 runs to 13 residues. The CDR3 DNA sequence: TGTGCCAGCAGCCACGGGACAAAAGATGGCTACACCTTC. Translating gives CASSHGTKDGYTF.